The T cell receptor beta chain under discussion was sequenced for a study of T cell clones after liver transplantation. Looking at the study overall: TCRbeta sequencing after a pre-transplant mixed lymphocyte reaction identified graft-donor-reactive clones, later tracked in post-transplant blood.

V was shortened by 8 bases and J by 0 bases, with 14 bases between the two germline ends. From germline, CDR1 is MNHEY and CDR2 SMNVEV (reference sequence). The CDR3 is made up of 14 amino acids. Sequencing was performed with immunoSEQ multiplex PCR; in TCRdb, only in-frame clones are kept and a portion is missing. The sample shows some 33,000 clones, around 94% of them seen only once. The sequence was collected from a human patient who received a liver transplant. Some T cells may trace back to the graft donor. This specimen was CD8+ T cells from blood, taken 12 months after liver transplant. The rearrangement links TRBV27 to TRBJ2-7; D is unclear. The CDR3 spells CASRVGPDSYEQYF. The CDR3 DNA follows: TGTGCCAGCCGCGTCGGGCCGGACTCCTACGAGCAGTACTTC.